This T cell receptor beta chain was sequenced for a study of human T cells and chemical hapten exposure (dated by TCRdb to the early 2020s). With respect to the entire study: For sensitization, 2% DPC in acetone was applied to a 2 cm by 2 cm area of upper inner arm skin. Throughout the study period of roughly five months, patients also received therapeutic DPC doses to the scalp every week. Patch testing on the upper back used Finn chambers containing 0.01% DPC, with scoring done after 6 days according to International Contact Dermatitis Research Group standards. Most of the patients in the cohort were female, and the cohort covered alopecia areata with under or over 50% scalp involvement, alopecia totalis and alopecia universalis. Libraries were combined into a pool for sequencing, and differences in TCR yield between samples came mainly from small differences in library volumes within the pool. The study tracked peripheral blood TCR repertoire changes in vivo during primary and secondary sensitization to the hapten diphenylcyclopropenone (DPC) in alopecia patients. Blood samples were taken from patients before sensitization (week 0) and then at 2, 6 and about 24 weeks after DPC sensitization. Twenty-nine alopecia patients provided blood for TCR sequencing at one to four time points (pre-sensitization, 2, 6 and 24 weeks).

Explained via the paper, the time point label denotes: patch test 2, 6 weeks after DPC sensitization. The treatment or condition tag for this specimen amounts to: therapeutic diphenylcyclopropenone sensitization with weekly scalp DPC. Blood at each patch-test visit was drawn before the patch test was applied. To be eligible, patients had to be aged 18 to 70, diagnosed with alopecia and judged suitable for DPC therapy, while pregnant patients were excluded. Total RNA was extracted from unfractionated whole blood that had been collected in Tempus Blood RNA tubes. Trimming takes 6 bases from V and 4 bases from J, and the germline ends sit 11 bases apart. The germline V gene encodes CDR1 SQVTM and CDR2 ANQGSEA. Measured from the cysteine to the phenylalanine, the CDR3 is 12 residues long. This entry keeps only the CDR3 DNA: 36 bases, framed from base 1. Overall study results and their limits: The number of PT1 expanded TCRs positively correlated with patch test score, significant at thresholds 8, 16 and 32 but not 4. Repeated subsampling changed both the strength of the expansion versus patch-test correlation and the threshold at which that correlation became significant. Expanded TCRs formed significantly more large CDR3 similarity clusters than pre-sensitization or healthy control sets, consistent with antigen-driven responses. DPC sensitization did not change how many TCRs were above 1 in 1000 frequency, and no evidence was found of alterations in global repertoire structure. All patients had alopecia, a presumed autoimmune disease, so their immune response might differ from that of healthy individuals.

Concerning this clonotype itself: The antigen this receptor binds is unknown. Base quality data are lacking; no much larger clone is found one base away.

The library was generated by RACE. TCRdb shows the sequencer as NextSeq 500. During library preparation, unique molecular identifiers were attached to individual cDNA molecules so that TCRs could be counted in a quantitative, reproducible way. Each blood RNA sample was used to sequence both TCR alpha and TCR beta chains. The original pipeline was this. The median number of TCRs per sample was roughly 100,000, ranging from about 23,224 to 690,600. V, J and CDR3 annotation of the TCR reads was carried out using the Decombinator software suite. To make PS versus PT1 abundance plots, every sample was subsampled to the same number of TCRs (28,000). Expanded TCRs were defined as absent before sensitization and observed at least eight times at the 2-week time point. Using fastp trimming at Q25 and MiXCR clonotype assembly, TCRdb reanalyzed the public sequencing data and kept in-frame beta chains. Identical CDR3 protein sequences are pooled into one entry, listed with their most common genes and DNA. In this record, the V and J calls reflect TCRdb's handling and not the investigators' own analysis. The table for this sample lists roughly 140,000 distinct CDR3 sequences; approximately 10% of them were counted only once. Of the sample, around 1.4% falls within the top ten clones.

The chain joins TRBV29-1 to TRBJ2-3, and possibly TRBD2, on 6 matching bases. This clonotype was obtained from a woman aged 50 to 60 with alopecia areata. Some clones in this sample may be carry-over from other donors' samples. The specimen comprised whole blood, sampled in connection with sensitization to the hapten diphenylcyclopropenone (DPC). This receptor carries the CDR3 CSVLADADTQYF. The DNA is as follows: TGCAGCGTGTTAGCGGATGCAGATACGCAGTATTTT.